This TCR beta chain was profiled in a study of blood T cell repertoires in COVID-19. About the research overall: Sources were T cells, B-cell-depleted T cells, or PBMCs; the material itself was cDNA or gDNA.

This CDR3 region has 14 residues. Losses at the gene ends were 0 bases for V and 7 bases for J; bases not matched to a gene: 5. The germline CDR1 and CDR2 sequences are LNHNV and YYDKDF (reference sequence). Generated by immunoSEQ multiplex PCR, the TCRdb table keeps only in-frame clones and is missing some. The table records 300,000 or so clones, roughly 90% of them present only once. The rearrangement links TRBV15 to TRBJ2-7; 8 bases agree with TRBD1. This clonotype was sampled from a man aged 60-69 years who had recovered from COVID-19. Sequenced input: PBMCs or T cells enriched from blood (not recorded which). CDR3 nucleotide sequence: TGTGCCACCAGCAGAGACAGGGGGCAGGGAGAGCAGTACTTC. Amino acids: CATSRDRGQGEQYF.